This TCR beta chain was captured in a study of early T cells in non-severe SARS-CoV-2 infection (dated by TCRdb to about 2021). Regarding the complete study: Because TCR sequencing was done on bulk RNA from unsorted whole blood, the alpha and beta chains could not be paired.

The library came from 5' RACE. Sequencing was performed on a NextSeq 500. To correct for sequencing error and PCR bias, the TCR library protocol tagged individual cDNA molecules with unique molecular identifiers. TCR alpha and beta chains were both sequenced, and the abundances of alpha and beta sequences in each sample were closely correlated with each other. In the paper's pipeline: V gene, J gene and CDR3 annotation of TCR sequences was performed with Decombinator V4. Expanded TCRs were defined as changing significantly between any two time points under a Poisson model with p below 0.0001. TCR abundances were normalised to the total number of TCRs sequenced per sample and were expressed as counts per million. TRAV1-2 paired with TRAJ12, TRAJ20 or TRAJ33 defined MAIT TCRs, while TRAV10 paired with TRAJ18 defined iNKT TCRs. A search of VDJdb, accessed on 1 November 2021, was run for TCRs annotated to CMV, EBV and SARS-CoV-2, with TCRs annotated for multiple antigens excluded. The raw public reads went through TCRdb reprocessing: fastp at Q25, MiXCR clone calling, in-frame beta chains kept. Here each entry gathers all rows of one CDR3 protein and keeps the most common genes and DNA. The V and J calls reflect TCRdb's pipeline rather than the authors' work. The sample table shows 75,000 to 100,000 distinct CDR3 sequences, and approximately 14% are seen once. 6.5% to 8.5% of the sample is taken by the ten largest.

The table lists this clonotype with many counts. This receptor's antigen is unknown. Within one base of it there is no much larger clone, and no base qualities were kept. Set within a cohort of healthcare workers in London, UK, this nested case-control study involved weekly PCR testing of nasopharyngeal swabs along with blood sampling. Healthcare workers were enrolled in the week of the UK lockdown, from 23 to 31 March 2020, and were followed every week for up to roughly 15 weeks. Based on the germline V gene, the CDR1 and CDR2 sequences are SGHDN and FVKESK. Including the terminal cysteine and phenylalanine, the CDR3 comprises 14 residues. Kept here is only the CDR3 DNA, which spans 42 bases and is read in frame from base 1. V drops 5 bases and J drops 1 base, leaving 12 bases in between. Paper-wide results and their limitations: VDJdb matching was skewed toward anti-spike CD8 responses, so virus-specific expansions were likely underestimated and private and CD4 specificities were missed.

Sample: whole blood. The clonotype originates from an adult who was a healthcare worker with PCR-confirmed SARS-CoV-2 infection or an uninfected control (not recorded which). This chain is built from TRBV14 and TRBJ2-7; a tentative D match to TRBD1 spans 5 bases. The DNA sequence is as follows: TGTGCCAGCAGCTTCGAGACAGCATCCTACGAGCAGTACTTC. Its translation reads: CASSFETASYEQYF.